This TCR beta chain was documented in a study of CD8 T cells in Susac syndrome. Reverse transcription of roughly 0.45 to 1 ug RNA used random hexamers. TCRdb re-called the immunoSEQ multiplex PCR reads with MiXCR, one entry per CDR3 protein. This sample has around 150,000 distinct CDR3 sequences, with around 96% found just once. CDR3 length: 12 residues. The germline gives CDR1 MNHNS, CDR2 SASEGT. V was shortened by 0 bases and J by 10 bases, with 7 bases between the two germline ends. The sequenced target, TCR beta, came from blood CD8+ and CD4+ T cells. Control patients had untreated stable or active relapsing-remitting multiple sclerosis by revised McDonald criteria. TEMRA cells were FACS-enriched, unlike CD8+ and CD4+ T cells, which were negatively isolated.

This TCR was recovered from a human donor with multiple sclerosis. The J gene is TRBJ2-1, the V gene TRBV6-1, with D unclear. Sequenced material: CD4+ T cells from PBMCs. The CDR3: CASSEAGGEQFF. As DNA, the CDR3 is TGTGCCAGCAGTGAAGCGGGCGGCGAGCAGTTCTTC.